A selection of T cell receptor beta chains follows, all from one sample in a study of control samples from healthy donors and cancer patients. Produced via immunoSEQ multiplex PCR; TCRdb's table is partial and in-frame only. The sample shows some 89,000 clones, approximately 87% of them seen only once. Sequencing used blood. The receptors come from a woman in her forties in good health. Each CDR3 is given without its conserved first and last residue. D genes are given only for firm matches.

v_gene,d_gene,CDR3aa
TRBV5-5,TRBD1,ASRFRDRAYEQY
TRBV3-1/TRBV3-2,TRBD2,ASSQELLAGGRDTQY
TRBV7-2,NA,ASSSQRVLSYNEQF
TRBV5-1,TRBD1,ASSSGTAQETQY
TRBV5-1,TRBD1,ASSISGTGLSYEQY
TRBV7-9,TRBD1,ASSRTRGQGYYEQY
TRBV11-1,TRBD2,ASSQLAGGHNEQF
TRBV6-4,TRBD2,ASSDTSGGANTQY
TRBV3-1/TRBV3-2,NA,ASSQTDFTSLYEQY
TRBV5-4,NA,ASSSPIGSRTLTGELF
TRBV7-2,NA,ASSLVDGRNH
TRBV12-3/TRBV12-4,TRBD2,ASRSGGFYEQY
TRBV6-2/TRBV6-3,TRBD1,ASSYPRTGGTRGPQH
TRBV20-1,NA,SARVNLRQY
TRBV9,NA,ASSVVLAGTPNTEAF
TRBV5-1,TRBD1,ASSPPGQTNYGYT
TRBV5-8,NA,ASSLIEFNQPQH
TRBV3-1/TRBV3-2,NA,ASSQRQETQY
TRBV9,NA,ASSVGKNTEAF
TRBV9,NA,ASSVGRGPSGNTIY
TRBV5-4,NA,ASSLETARADTQY
TRBV25-1,NA,ASRETGSGANVLT
TRBV4-3,TRBD1,ASSQGEWTGNGYT
TRBV20-1,NA,SARQFGAF
TRBV9,NA,ASSEGVKGGNTIY
TRBV6-5,NA,ASSSGAGYEQY
TRBV30,NA,AWAGKESNYGYT
TRBV25-1,NA,ASSVGRAEAF
TRBV24-1,TRBD1,ATSDPLGTDENTEAF
TRBV12-3/TRBV12-4,TRBD2,ASSLGGSGEQF
TRBV30,NA,AWSSSSKNEQF
TRBV25-1,NA,ASSGTGNQPQH
TRBV19,TRBD1,ASSATGAPRTEAF
TRBV29-1,TRBD2,SVEPAGGNTQY
TRBV9,NA,ASSASRGQETQY
TRBV3-1/TRBV3-2,TRBD2,ASSQGTSGRPQY
TRBV4-1,NA,ASSQGRQGKGYTEAF
TRBV5-8,TRBD1,ASSPGQRVNQPQH
TRBV7-9,TRBD1,ASSSWSGTGGSDTQY
TRBV3-1/TRBV3-2,NA,ASSQDSVFNQPQH
TRBV10-3,NA,AISELSTDTQY
TRBV7-9,NA,ASSPHTLFGLLNEKLF
TRBV7-2,TRBD1,ASSPDRGFHEQY
TRBV7-9,NA,ASSPYRGTNNEKLF
TRBV4-1,TRBD1,ASSRTMTGVIEAF
TRBV12-5,TRBD1,ASGLYRGQPQH
TRBV4-3,NA,ASSQSGAGSYNEQF
TRBV30,NA,AWSVMGIYGYT
TRBV7-8,TRBD1,ASSQSGTGFYEQY
TRBV5-1,NA,ASSPQGDYGYT
TRBV21-1,NA,ASSKPRGIGTEAF
TRBV4-1,TRBD2,ASSQGASGGLTDTQY